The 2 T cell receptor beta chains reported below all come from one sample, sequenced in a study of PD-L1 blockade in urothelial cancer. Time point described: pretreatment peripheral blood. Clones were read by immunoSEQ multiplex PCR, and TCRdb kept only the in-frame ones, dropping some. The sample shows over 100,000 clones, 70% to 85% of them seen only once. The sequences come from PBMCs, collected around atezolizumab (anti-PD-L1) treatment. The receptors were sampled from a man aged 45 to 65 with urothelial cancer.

For the CDR3, the DNA is TGTGCCAGCAGCGCCGAGGGAGGGGGACTAGCGGACTACGAGCAGTACTTC. This codes for CASSAEGGGLADYEQYF. The V and J genes are TRBV9 and TRBJ2-7; TRBD2 agrees at 11 bases. Germline assignment: CDR1 SGDLS and CDR2 YYNGEE. This CDR3 is 17 amino acids long. Trimming removed 3 bases from V and 3 bases from J; junction bases left unmatched: 11.

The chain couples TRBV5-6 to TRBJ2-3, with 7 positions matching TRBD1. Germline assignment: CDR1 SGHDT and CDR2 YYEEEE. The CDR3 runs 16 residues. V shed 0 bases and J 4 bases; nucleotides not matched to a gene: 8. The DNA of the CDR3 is TGTGCCAGCAGCTTGGTTTCAGGGGGTAGTGCAGATACGCAGTATTTT. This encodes CASSLVSGGSADTQYF.